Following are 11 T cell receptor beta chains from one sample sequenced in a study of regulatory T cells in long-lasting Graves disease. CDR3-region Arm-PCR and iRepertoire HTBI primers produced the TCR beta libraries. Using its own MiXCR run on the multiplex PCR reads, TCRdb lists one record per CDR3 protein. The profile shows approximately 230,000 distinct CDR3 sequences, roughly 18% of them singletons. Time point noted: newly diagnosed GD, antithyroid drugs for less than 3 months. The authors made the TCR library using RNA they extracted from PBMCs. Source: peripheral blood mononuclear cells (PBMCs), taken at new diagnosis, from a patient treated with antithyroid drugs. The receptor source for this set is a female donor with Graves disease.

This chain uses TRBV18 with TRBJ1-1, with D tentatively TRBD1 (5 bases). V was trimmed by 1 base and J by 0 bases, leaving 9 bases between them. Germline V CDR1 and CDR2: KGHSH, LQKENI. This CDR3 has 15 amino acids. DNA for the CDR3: TGTGCCAGCTCACCACGGACACCATTGAACACTGAAGCTTTCTTT. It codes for CASSPRTPLNTEAFF.

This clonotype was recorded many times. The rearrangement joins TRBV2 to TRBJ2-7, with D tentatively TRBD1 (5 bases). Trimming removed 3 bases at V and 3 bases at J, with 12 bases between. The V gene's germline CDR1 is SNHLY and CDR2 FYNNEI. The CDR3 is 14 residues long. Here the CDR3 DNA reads TGTGCCAGCAGTGACTACCCCGACAGCTACGAGCAGTACTTC. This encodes CASSDYPDSYEQYF.

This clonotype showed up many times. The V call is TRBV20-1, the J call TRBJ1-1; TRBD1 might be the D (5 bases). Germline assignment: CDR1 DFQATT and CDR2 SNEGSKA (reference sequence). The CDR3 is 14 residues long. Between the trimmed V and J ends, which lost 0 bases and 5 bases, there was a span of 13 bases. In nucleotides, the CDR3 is TGCAGTGCTAGAGATTATGGGGGGGAAACTGAAGCTTTCTTT. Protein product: CSARDYGGETEAFF.

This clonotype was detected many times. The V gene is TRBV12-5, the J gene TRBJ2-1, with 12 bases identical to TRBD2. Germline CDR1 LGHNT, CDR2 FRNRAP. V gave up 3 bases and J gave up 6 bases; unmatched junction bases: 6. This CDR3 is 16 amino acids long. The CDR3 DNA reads TGTGCTAGTGGTTTCTTGGGACTAGCGGGCCCCAATGAGCAGTTCTTC. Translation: CASGFLGLAGPNEQFF.

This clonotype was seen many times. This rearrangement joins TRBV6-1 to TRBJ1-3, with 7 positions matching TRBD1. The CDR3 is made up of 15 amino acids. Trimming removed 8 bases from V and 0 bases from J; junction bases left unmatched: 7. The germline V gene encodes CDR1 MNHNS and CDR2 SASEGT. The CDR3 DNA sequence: TGTGCCAGCGCTGACAGGGTCAACTCTGGAAACACCATATATTTT. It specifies CASADRVNSGNTIYF.

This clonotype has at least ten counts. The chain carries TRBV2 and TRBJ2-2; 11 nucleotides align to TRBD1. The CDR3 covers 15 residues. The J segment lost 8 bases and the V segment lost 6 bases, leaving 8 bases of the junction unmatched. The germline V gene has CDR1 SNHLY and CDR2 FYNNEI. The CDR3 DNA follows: TGTGCCAGCAGATCAACCGGGACAGGGGGTGGGGAGCTGTTTTTT. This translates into CASRSTGTGGGELFF.

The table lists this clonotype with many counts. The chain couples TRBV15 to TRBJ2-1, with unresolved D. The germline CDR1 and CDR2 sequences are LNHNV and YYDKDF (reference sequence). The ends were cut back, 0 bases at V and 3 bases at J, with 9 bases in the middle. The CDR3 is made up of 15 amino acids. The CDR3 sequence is CATSRDLEGYNEQFF. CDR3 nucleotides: TGTGCCACCAGCAGAGATCTAGAAGGCTACAATGAGCAGTTCTTC.

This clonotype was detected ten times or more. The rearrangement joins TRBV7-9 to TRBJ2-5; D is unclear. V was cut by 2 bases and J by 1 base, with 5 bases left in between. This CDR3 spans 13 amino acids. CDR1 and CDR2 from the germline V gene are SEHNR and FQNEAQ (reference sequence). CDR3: CASSLFSQETQYF. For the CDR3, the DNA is TGTGCCAGCAGCTTATTTTCCCAAGAGACCCAGTACTTC. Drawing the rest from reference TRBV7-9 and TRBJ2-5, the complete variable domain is DTGVSQNPRHKITKRGQNVTFRCDPISEHNRLYWYRQTLGQGPEFLTYFQNEAQLEKSRLLSDRFSAERPKGSFSTLEIQRTEQGDSAMYLCASSLFSQETQYFGPGTRLLVL.

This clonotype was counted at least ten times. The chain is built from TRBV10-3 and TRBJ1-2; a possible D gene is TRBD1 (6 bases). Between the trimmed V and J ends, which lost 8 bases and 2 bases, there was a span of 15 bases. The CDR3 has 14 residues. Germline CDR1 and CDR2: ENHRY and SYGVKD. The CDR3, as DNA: TGTGCCATCGGAGAGAGAGGGGGGAACTATGGCTACACCTTC. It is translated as CAIGERGGNYGYTF.

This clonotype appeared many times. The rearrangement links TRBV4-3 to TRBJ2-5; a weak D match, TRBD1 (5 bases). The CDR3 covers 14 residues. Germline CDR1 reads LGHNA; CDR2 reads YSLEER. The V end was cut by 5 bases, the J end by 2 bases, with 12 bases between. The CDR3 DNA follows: TGCGCCAGCAGCGTACGGAACAGGCAAGAGACCCAGTACTTC. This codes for CASSVRNRQETQYF.

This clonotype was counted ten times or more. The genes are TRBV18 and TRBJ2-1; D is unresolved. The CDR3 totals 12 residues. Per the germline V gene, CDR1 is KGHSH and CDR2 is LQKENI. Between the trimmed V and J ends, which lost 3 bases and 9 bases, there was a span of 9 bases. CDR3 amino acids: CASSPRKGEQFF. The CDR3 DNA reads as TGTGCCAGCTCACCTCGAAAGGGTGAGCAGTTCTTC.